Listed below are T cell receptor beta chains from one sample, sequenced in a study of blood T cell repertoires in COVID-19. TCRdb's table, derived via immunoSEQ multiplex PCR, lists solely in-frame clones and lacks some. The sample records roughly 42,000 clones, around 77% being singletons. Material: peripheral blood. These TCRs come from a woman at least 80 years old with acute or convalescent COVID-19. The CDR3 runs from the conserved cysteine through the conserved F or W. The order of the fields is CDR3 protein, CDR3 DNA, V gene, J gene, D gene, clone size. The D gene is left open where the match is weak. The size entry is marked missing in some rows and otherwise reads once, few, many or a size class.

CASRRTGLETQYF	TGTGCCAGCAGGAGGACAGGGCTGGAGACCCAGTACTTC	TRBV25-1	TRBJ2-5	TRBD1	.
CASSSGTAGGPYEQYF	TGTGCCAGCAGCTCCGGGACGGCGGGAGGGCCATACGAGCAGTACTTC	TRBV5-4	TRBJ2-7	TRBD2	.
CASSAVAGAPTGELFF	TGTGCCAGCAGCGCGGTCGCGGGGGCGCCCACCGGGGAGCTGTTTTTT	TRBV9	TRBJ2-2	.	.
CASSIDFESSAFF	TGTGCCAGTAGTATAGACTTCGAGAGTTCAGCTTTCTTT	TRBV19	TRBJ1-1	.	.
CASSLAGPAEKLFF	TGTGCCAGCAGCTTGGCGGGGCCAGCTGAAAAACTGTTTTTT	TRBV11-2	TRBJ1-4	.	.
CASSGLREGRVSYNEQFF	TGTGCCAGCAGTGGGTTGCGGGAGGGCCGTGTGTCCTACAATGAGCAGTTCTTC	TRBV6-1	TRBJ2-1	TRBD2	.
CASSLGGYSSSYNEQFF	TGTGCCAGCAGCTTGGGCGGGTACTCATCTTCCTACAATGAGCAGTTCTTC	TRBV5-4	TRBJ2-1	.	.
CASSHRGAHNEQFF	TGTGCCAGCAGCCACAGGGGCGCGCACAATGAGCAGTTCTTC	TRBV3-1/TRBV3-2	TRBJ2-1	.	.
CATSDGDEQYF	TGTGCCACCAGTGACGGGGACGAGCAGTACTTC	TRBV24-1	TRBJ2-7	.	.
CAIGDSRPDQPQHF	TGTGCCATCGGGGACTCCCGCCCCGATCAGCCCCAGCATTTT	TRBV10-3	TRBJ1-5	.	.
CASSPGLAGFTDTQYF	TGCGCCAGCAGCCCGGGACTAGCGGGCTTCACAGATACGCAGTATTTT	TRBV5-1	TRBJ2-3	TRBD2	.
CASRPDLGTSTQYF	TGTGCCAGCAGGCCCGACCTAGGGACTTCGACGCAGTATTTT	TRBV6-5	TRBJ2-3	.	few
CASSLAWRDSPLHF	TGTGCCAGCAGCTTAGCGTGGCGGGATTCACCCCTCCACTTT	TRBV7-2	TRBJ1-6	.	.
CASSQESPAGVGVQETQYF	TGCGCCAGCAGCCAAGAAAGCCCAGCGGGAGTTGGAGTCCAAGAGACCCAGTACTTC	TRBV4-3	TRBJ2-5	TRBD2	.
CASSAGTSERYEQYF	TGTGCCAGCAGCGCAGGGACTAGCGAGCGCTACGAGCAGTACTTC	TRBV28	TRBJ2-7	TRBD2	.
CASSLEVGQGIAFF	TGCGCCAGCAGCTTGGAGGTGGGACAGGGGATCGCTTTCTTT	TRBV5-1	TRBJ1-1	TRBD1	.
CASSRQGNQPQHF	TGTGCCAGCAGTCGACAGGGCAATCAGCCCCAGCATTTT	TRBV6-5	TRBJ1-5	.	.
CASSPGAGGLETQYF	TGTGCCAGCAGCCCGGGCGCGGGGGGCTTGGAGACCCAGTACTTC	TRBV7-9	TRBJ2-5	TRBD2	.
CASSQRAGNYGYTF	TGTGCCAGTAGCCAGAGGGCGGGGAACTATGGCTACACCTTC	TRBV19	TRBJ1-2	.	once
CASSDVSAGQPQHF	TGTGCCAGCAGTGATGTTTCAGCAGGTCAGCCCCAGCATTTT	TRBV2	TRBJ1-5	.	.
CASSLLATYEQYF	TGCGCCAGCAGCTTACTAGCGACCTACGAGCAGTACTTC	TRBV5-1	TRBJ2-7	TRBD2	.
CASSLDMGPDTQYF	TGCGCCAGCAGCTTGGACATGGGCCCAGATACGCAGTATTTT	TRBV5-1	TRBJ2-3	.	.
CASSHEAGIYNEQFF	TGTGCCAGCAGCCATGAGGCGGGAATTTACAATGAGCAGTTCTTC	TRBV7-2	TRBJ2-1	.	few
CASSQTLASDGYTF	TGCGCCAGCAGCCAAACTTTAGCTTCTGATGGCTACACCTTC	TRBV4-3	TRBJ1-2	.	.
CASSEYFDSGRAGNEQFF	TGTGCCAGCAGCGAGTATTTTGATAGCGGGAGGGCCGGCAATGAGCAGTTCTTC	TRBV9	TRBJ2-1	TRBD2	.
CASSLEAGSYNEQFF	TGCGCCAGCAGCTTGGAGGCGGGAAGCTACAATGAGCAGTTCTTC	TRBV5-1	TRBJ2-1	.	.
CASSSDRANTGELFF	TGTGCCAGCAGTTCCGACAGGGCGAACACCGGGGAGCTGTTTTTT	TRBV6-5	TRBJ2-2	TRBD1	.
CASSPQSSGANVLTF	TGTGCCAGCTCACCACAGAGCTCTGGGGCCAACGTCCTGACTTTC	TRBV18	TRBJ2-6	.	few
CASSQEGLAGSKQYF	TGTGCCAGCAGCCAAGAAGGACTAGCGGGGTCGAAGCAGTACTTC	TRBV14	TRBJ2-7	TRBD2	.
CASSQRQGRNYNSPLHF	TGTGCCAGCAGTCAAAGACAGGGGAGAAATTATAATTCACCCCTCCACTTT	TRBV27	TRBJ1-6	TRBD1	.
CASQQGNAGSYNSPLHF	TGTGCCAGCCAACAGGGAAATGCTGGCTCCTATAATTCACCCCTCCACTTT	TRBV7-2	TRBJ1-6	.	.
CASSLRQVNTEAFF	TGTGCCAGCAGCTTACGACAGGTGAACACTGAAGCTTTCTTT	TRBV7-9	TRBJ1-1	.	.
CASSPEGATLSSGANVLTF	TGTGCCAGCAGTCCCGAGGGGGCTACCCTTTCCTCTGGGGCCAACGTCCTGACTTTC	TRBV2	TRBJ2-6	TRBD1	.
CASSLAFVGPTSYNEQFF	TGTGCCAGCAGCTTAGCGTTTGTGGGCCCTACCTCCTACAATGAGCAGTTCTTC	TRBV7-2	TRBJ2-1	.	once
CSASLTLAGAYEQYF	TGCAGTGCTAGTCTAACTCTAGCGGGAGCCTACGAGCAGTACTTC	TRBV20-1	TRBJ2-7	TRBD2	.
CASSKEGNQPQHF	TGTGCCAGTAGTAAGGAGGGGAATCAGCCCCAGCATTTT	TRBV19	TRBJ1-5	.	.
CASLETPRGEKLFF	TGTGCCAGCCTTGAGACTCCCCGGGGTGAAAAACTGTTTTTT	TRBV28	TRBJ1-4	.	few
CASSGANQPQHF	TGTGCCAGCTCAGGGGCTAATCAGCCCCAGCATTTT	TRBV7-9	TRBJ1-5	.	few
CASSSVTSTDTQYF	TGCGCCAGCAGCTCTGTCACTAGCACAGATACGCAGTATTTT	TRBV5-1	TRBJ2-3	.	.
CALKEGRANEKLFF	TGTGCCCTCAAGGAGGGTCGAGCTAATGAAAAACTGTTTTTT	TRBV25-1	TRBJ1-4	.	.
CASSFLTGVNTEAFF	TGTGCCAGCAGCTTTCTGACAGGGGTGAACACTGAAGCTTTCTTT	TRBV14	TRBJ1-1	TRBD1	.
CASGETETNEKLFF	TGTGCCAGTGGCGAAACAGAAACTAATGAAAAACTGTTTTTT	TRBV19	TRBJ1-4	.	.
CASTSFGGDQPQHF	TGTGCCAGCACCTCCTTCGGGGGGGATCAGCCCCAGCATTTT	TRBV21-1	TRBJ1-5	.	.
CASSTGTSGGLPF	TGTGCCAGCAGCACCGGGACTAGCGGGGGGCTACCATTC	TRBV11-2	TRBJ2-7	TRBD2	once
CASSSRLAGAYNEQFF	TGTGCCAGCAGCTCCAGACTAGCGGGAGCCTACAATGAGCAGTTCTTC	TRBV7-6	TRBJ2-1	TRBD2	.
CASSLTTSFNEQFF	TGTGCCAGCAGCTTAACGACTAGCTTCAATGAGCAGTTCTTC	TRBV7-3	TRBJ2-1	TRBD2	few
CASSFSGSWTGGSGNTIYF	TGTGCCAGCAGTTTCAGCGGCTCCTGGACAGGAGGCTCTGGAAACACCATATATTTT	TRBV7-2	TRBJ1-3	TRBD1	.
CASSSPGTGGSETQYF	TGTGCCAGCAGTTCCCCCGGGACAGGGGGCTCAGAGACCCAGTACTTC	TRBV6-2/TRBV6-3	TRBJ2-5	TRBD1	.
CASETASGSVYNEQFF	TGTGCCAGCGAGACGGCTAGCGGGAGTGTCTACAATGAGCAGTTCTTC	TRBV28	TRBJ2-1	TRBD2	few
CASGGLGVGRASETQYF	TGTGCCAGTGGAGGTTTGGGGGTCGGGAGGGCCAGCGAGACCCAGTACTTC	TRBV19	TRBJ2-5	TRBD2	.
CASSLEQNNEQFF	TGTGCCAGCAGCTTAGAACAGAACAATGAGCAGTTCTTC	TRBV7-2	TRBJ2-1	.	.
CASSTLQGRGNQPQHF	TGTGCCAGTAGTACTCTACAGGGAAGGGGCAATCAGCCCCAGCATTTT	TRBV19	TRBJ1-5	.	few
CAWRNQGLWGPYEQYF	TGTGCCTGGAGAAACCAGGGACTTTGGGGACCCTACGAGCAGTACTTC	TRBV30	TRBJ2-7	.	.